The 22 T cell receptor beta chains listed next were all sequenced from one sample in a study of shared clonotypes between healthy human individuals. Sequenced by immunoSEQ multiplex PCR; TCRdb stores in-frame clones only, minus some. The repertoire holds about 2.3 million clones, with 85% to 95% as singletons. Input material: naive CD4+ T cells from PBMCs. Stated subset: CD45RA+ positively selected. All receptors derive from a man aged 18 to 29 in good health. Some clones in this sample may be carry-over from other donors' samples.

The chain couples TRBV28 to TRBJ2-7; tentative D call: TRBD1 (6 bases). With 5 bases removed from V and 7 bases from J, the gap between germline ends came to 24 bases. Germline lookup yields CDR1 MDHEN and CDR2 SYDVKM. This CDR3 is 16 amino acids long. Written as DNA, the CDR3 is TGTGCCAGCAGTCCCCCCCGGATTGGGGGCCCCGGGGAGCAGTACTTC. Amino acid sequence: CASSPPRIGGPGEQYF.

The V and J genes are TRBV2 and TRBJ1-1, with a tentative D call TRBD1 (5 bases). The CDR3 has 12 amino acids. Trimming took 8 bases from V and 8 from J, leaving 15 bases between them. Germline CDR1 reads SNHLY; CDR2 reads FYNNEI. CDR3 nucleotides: TGTGCCAGCGAACCCTCGGGACTCGAAGCTTTCTTT. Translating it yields CASEPSGLEAFF.

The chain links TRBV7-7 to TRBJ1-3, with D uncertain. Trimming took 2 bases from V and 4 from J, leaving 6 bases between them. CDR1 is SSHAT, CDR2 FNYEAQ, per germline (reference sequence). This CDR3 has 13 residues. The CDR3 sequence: CASSLSAGNTIYF. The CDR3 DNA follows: TGTGCCAGCAGCTTATCGGCAGGAAACACCATATATTTT.

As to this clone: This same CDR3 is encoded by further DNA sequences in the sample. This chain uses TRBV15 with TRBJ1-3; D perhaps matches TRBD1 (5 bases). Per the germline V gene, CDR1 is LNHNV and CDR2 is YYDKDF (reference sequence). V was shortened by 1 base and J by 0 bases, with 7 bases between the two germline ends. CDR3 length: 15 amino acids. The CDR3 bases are TGTGCCACCAGCAGAGGGGGCACCTCTGGAAACACCATATATTTT. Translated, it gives CATSRGGTSGNTIYF.

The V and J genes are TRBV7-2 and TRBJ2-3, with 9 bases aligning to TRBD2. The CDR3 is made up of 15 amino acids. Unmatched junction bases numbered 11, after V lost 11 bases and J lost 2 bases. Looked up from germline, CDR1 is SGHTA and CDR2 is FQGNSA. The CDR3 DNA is TGTGCCCTGGGGAGCGGGGGGATTTCCACAGATACGCAGTATTTT. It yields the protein CALGSGGISTDTQYF.

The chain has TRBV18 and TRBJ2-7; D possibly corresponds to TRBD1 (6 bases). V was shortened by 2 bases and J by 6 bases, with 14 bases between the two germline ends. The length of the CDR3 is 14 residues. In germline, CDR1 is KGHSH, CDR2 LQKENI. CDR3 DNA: TGTGCCAGCTCACCATATGGGGGCCCTCGCGAGCAGTACTTC. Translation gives CASSPYGGPREQYF.

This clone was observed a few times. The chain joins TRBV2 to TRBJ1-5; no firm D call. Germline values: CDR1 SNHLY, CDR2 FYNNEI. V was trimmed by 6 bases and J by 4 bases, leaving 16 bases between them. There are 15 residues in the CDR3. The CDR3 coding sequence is TGTGCCAGCAGCCCCGGTGGGCCTCTGAATCAGCCCCAGCATTTT. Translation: CASSPGGPLNQPQHF.

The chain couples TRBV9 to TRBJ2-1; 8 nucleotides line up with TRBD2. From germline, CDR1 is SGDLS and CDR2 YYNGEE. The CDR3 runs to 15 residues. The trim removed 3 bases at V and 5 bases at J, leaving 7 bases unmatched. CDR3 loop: CASSAGSGSNNEQFF. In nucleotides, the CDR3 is TGTGCCAGCAGCGCCGGGAGCGGGAGCAACAATGAGCAGTTCTTC.

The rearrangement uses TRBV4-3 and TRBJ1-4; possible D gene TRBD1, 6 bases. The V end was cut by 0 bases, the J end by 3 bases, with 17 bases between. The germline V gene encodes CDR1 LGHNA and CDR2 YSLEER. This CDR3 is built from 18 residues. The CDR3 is CASSQDSPPTGPNEKLFF. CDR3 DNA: TGCGCCAGCAGCCAAGATAGCCCACCGACAGGACCTAATGAAAAACTGTTTTTT.

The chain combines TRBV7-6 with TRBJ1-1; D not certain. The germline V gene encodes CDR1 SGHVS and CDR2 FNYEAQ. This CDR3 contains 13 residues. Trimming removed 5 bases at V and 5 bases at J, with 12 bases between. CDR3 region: CASSLGPQTEAFF. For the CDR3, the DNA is TGTGCCAGCAGCCTCGGACCCCAGACTGAAGCTTTCTTT.

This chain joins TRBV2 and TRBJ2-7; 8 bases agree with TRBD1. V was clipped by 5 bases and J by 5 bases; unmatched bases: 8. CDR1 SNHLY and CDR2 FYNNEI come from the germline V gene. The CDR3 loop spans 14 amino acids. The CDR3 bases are TGTGCCAGCAGTCTTCAGGGGGCAGGCGACGAGCAGTACTTC. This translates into CASSLQGAGDEQYF. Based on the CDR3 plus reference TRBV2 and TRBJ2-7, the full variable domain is EPEVTQTPSHQVTQMGQEVILRCVPISNHLYFYWYRQILGQKVEFLVSFYNNEISEKSEIFDDQFSVERPDGSNFTLKIRSTKLEDSAMYFCASSLQGAGDEQYFGPGTRLTVT.

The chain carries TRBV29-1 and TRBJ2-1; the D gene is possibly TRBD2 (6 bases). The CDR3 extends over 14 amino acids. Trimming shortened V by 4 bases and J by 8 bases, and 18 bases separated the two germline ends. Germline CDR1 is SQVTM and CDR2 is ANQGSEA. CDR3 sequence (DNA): TGCAGCGTTGCTTATGGCGGTAGGGAGGATGAGCAGTTCTTC. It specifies CSVAYGGREDEQFF.

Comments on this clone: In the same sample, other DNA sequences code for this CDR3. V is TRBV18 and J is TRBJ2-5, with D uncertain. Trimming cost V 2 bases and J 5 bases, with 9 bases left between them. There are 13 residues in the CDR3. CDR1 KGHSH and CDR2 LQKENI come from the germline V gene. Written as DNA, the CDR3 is TGTGCCAGCTCACCAGGGCTCGGGGAGACCCAGTACTTC. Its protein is CASSPGLGETQYF.

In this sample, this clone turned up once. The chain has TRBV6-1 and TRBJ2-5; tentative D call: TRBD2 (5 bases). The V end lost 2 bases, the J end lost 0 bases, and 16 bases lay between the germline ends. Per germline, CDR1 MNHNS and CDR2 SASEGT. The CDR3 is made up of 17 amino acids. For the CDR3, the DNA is TGTGCCAGCAGTGAAATAATGTGGAGGCAGTACCAAGAGACCCAGTACTTC. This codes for CASSEIMWRQYQETQYF.

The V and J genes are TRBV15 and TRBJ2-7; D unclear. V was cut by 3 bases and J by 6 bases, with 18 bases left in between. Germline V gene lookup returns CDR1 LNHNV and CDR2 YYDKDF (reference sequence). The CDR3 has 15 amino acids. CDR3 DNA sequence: TGTGCCACCAGCAGGGGGTGGAGATCCTCTACCGAGCAGTACTTC. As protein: CATSRGWRSSTEQYF. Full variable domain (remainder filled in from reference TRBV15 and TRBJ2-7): DAMVIQNPRYQVTQFGKPVTLSCSQTLNHNVMYWYQQKSSQAPKLLFHYYDKDFNNEADTPDNFQSRRPNTSFCFLDIRSPGLGDTAMYLCATSRGWRSSTEQYFGPGTRLTVT.

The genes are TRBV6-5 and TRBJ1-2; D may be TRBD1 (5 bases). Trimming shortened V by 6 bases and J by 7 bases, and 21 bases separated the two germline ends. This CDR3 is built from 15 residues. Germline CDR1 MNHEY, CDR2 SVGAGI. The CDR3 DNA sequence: TGTGCCAGCAGCCCCGTTAGTTCCAGGGCGGTTGGCTACACCTTC. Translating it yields CASSPVSSRAVGYTF.

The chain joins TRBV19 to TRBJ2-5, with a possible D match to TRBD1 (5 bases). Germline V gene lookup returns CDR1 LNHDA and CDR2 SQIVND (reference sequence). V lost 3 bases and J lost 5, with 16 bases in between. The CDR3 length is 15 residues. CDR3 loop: CASSIIGVWSETQYF. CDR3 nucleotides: TGTGCCAGTAGTATCATAGGGGTTTGGTCGGAGACCCAGTACTTC.

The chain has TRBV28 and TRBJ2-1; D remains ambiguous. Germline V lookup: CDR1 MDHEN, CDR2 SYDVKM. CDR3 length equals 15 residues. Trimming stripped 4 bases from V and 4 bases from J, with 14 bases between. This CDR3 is CASSSVGYNYNEQFF. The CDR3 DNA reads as TGTGCCAGCAGTTCTGTCGGCTACAATTACAATGAGCAGTTCTTC.

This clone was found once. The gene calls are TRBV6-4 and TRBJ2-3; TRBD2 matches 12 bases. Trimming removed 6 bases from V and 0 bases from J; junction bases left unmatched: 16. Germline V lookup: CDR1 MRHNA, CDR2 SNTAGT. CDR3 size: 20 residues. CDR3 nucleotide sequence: TGTGCCAGCAGACCCGGCCCGGGACTAGCGGGCCACCTTAGCACAGATACGCAGTATTTT. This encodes CASRPGPGLAGHLSTDTQYF.

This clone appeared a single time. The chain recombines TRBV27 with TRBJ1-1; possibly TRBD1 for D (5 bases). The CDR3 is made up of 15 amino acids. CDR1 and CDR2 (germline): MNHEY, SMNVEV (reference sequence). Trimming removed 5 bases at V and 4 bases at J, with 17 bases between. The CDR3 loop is CASSPPPRGATEAFF. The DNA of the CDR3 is TGTGCCAGCAGTCCGCCTCCGAGGGGAGCCACTGAAGCTTTCTTT.

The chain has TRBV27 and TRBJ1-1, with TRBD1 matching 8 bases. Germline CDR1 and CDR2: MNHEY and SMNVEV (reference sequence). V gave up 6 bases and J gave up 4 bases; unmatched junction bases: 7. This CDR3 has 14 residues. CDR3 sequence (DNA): TGTGCCAGCAGACCCCTCGACAGGGGCACTGAAGCTTTCTTT. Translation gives CASRPLDRGTEAFF.

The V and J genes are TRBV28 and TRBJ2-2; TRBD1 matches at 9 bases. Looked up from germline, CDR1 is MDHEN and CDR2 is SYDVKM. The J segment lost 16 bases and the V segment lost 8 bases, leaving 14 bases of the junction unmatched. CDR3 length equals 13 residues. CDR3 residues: CASHSLGDREEFF. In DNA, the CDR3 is TGTGCCAGCCATTCACTGGGGGACAGGGAAGAGTTTTTT.